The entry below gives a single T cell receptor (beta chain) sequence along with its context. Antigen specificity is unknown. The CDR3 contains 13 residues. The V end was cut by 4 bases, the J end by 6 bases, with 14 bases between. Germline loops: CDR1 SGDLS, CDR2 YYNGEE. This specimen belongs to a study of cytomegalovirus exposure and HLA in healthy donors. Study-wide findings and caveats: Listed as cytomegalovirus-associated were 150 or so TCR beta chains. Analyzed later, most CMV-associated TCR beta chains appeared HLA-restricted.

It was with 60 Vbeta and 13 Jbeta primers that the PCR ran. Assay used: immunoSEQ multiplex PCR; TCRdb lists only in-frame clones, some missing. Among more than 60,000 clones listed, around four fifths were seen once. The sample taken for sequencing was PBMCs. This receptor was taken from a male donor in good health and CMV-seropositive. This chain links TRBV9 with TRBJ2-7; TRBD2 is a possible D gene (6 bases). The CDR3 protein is CASSPSGGSEQYF. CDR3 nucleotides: TGTGCCAGCAGCCCAAGTGGGGGGAGCGAGCAGTACTTC.